The clone carrying this T cell receptor (beta chain) was picked up many times. This entry is derived from a study of neurological immune-mediated disorders. Per the germline V gene, CDR1 is SGHTA and CDR2 is FQGNSA. Trimming cost V 6 bases and J 4 bases; bases outside gene matches: 5. The length of the CDR3 is 15 residues. Time point noted: longitudinal time-point 3. TCRdb reanalysed the 5' RACE reads using MiXCR and keeps one entry per CDR3 protein. In the table there are 53,000 or so distinct CDR3 sequences, roughly 8% of which are singletons. The J gene is TRBJ1-3, the V gene TRBV7-2, with TRBD1 matching over 11 bases. Input material: PBMCs. This TCR was recovered from a woman aged 40 to 55 in good health. CDR3 loop: CASRGQGGEGNTIYF. The CDR3 DNA follows: TGTGCCAGCAGGGGACAGGGGGGCGAAGGAAACACCATATATTTT.